This entry lists 10 T cell receptor beta chains sequenced from one sample in a study of T cells in Graves' hyperthyroidism and ophthalmopathy. Amplified regions were TCR beta CDR3 sequences from RNA transcripts. During a first-round RT-PCR of the TCR CDR3, the HTBI primer set was used. TCRdb fed the multiplex PCR reads into MiXCR, producing one record per CDR3 protein. The sample lists hundreds of thousands of distinct CDR3 sequences, 16% occurring once. The sequenced sample consisted of blood. All receptors come from a woman aged 18 to 35 with Graves' hyperthyroidism.

The chain recombines TRBV7-6 with TRBJ2-5; TRBD2 agrees at 7 bases. V shed 4 bases, J shed 5 bases, and the junction held 13 bases outside the gene matches. CDR1 SGHVS and CDR2 FNYEAQ come from the germline V gene. The CDR3 consists of 16 residues. CDR3: CASSSDGSSGGETQYF. The DNA of the CDR3 is TGTGCCAGCAGCTCGGACGGTTCTAGCGGAGGGGAGACCCAGTACTTC.

This clonotype was counted only a few times. The chain couples TRBV25-1 to TRBJ1-1; D may be TRBD1 (6 bases). The germline V and J ends were trimmed by 8 bases and 0 bases, with 16 bases remaining between them. Germline CDR1 is MGHDK and CDR2 is SYGVNS. This CDR3 is built from 15 residues. The CDR3 DNA reads as TGTGCCAGCGGGGAACAGGGACGGATGAACACTGAAGCTTTCTTT. This sequence encodes CASGEQGRMNTEAFF.

This chain links TRBV9 with TRBJ2-1; TRBD1 aligns across 7 bases. The CDR3 loop spans 14 amino acids. J was trimmed by 4 bases and V by 5 bases; bases with no gene match: 6. Germline assignment: CDR1 SGDLS and CDR2 YYNGEE. The chain's CDR3 is CASSGDSKYNEQFF. CDR3 DNA: TGTGCCAGCAGTGGGGACAGCAAATACAATGAGCAGTTCTTC.

This clonotype was counted many times. The chain has TRBV28 and TRBJ2-7, with a tentative D call TRBD1 (9 bases). The germline V and J ends were trimmed by 3 bases and 5 bases, with 17 bases remaining between them. This CDR3 region has 15 residues. Germline values: CDR1 MDHEN, CDR2 SYDVKM. CDR3 coding DNA: TGTGCCAGCAGTTTTAGCGGGACAGGGAACCACGAGCAGTACTTC. Translated, it gives CASSFSGTGNHEQYF.

This clonotype was detected many times. The chain uses TRBV20-1 and TRBJ1-1; weak D call: TRBD1 (5 bases). CDR1 and CDR2 (germline): DFQATT, SNEGSKA (reference sequence). The CDR3 is 14 residues long. Trimming removed 8 bases at V and 1 base at J, with 17 bases between. The CDR3 bases are TGCAGTCCATACGAGGGACCATCGAACACTGAAGCTTTCTTT. Translating it yields CSPYEGPSNTEAFF.

This clonotype was counted a few times. The gene calls are TRBV6-1 and TRBJ1-5; D possibly corresponds to TRBD1 (5 bases). V was shortened by 7 bases and J by 2 bases, with 21 bases between the two germline ends. Per the germline V gene, CDR1 is MNHNS and CDR2 is SASEGT. The CDR3 totals 17 residues. The CDR3: CASTLGFWDRGNQPQHF. CDR3 bases: TGTGCCAGCACCCTGGGTTTTTGGGACCGTGGCAATCAGCCCCAGCATTTT.

V is TRBV19 and J is TRBJ1-1; possibly TRBD1 for D (5 bases). Germline-derived CDR1 and CDR2 are LNHDA and SQIVND (reference sequence). CDR3 length: 15 residues. V lost 3 bases, J lost 1 base, and 12 bases lay in between. CDR3 DNA sequence: TGTGCCAGTAGTATTTTAGACAGACAGAACACTGAAGCTTTCTTT. It is translated as CASSILDRQNTEAFF.

This clonotype has at least ten counts. The rearrangement joins TRBV7-2 to TRBJ2-5; tentatively, D is TRBD1 (5 bases). Trimming cost V 1 base and J 5 bases, with 14 bases left between them. The CDR3 sequence is 15 residues long. CDR1 and CDR2 from the germline V gene are SGHTA and FQGNSA. The CDR3 reads CASSLVQGLRETQYF. The CDR3 DNA reads as TGTGCCAGCAGCTTAGTTCAGGGCCTGAGGGAGACCCAGTACTTC.

This chain links TRBV12-3 or TRBV12-4 with TRBJ2-5, with D possibly being TRBD1 or TRBD2 (5 bases each). The CDR3 has 15 amino acids. V lost 6 bases, J lost 1 base, and 15 bases lay in between. DNA of the CDR3: TGTGCCAGCAGCCGGGGCAGGGCAGCCCAAGAGACCCAGTACTTC. Encoded protein: CASSRGRAAQETQYF.

The chain links TRBV6-1 to TRBJ2-1; D may be TRBD2 (12 bases). The CDR3 is made up of 18 amino acids. Germline-derived CDR1 and CDR2 are MNHNS and SASEGT. V was cut by 1 base and J by 3 bases, with 19 bases left in between. The DNA of the CDR3 is TGTGCCAGCAGTGAAGGGACTAGCGGGACAGGGGGCTACAATGAGCAGTTCTTC. Translating it yields CASSEGTSGTGGYNEQFF.